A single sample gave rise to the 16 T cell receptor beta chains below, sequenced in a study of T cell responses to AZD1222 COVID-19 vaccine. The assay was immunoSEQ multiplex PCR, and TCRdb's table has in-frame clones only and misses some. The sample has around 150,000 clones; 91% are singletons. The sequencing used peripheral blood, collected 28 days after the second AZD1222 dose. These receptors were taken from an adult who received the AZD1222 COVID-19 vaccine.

CDR3 DNA sequence: TGTGCCAGCTCACCGCCCGGACTGCCCGGAGACGGAAACACCATATATTTT. It codes for CASSPPGLPGDGNTIYF. The J gene is TRBJ1-3, the V gene TRBV18, with D uncertain. Trimming cost V 3 bases and J 4 bases, with 19 bases left between them. This CDR3 region has 17 residues. The germline gives CDR1 KGHSH, CDR2 LQKENI.

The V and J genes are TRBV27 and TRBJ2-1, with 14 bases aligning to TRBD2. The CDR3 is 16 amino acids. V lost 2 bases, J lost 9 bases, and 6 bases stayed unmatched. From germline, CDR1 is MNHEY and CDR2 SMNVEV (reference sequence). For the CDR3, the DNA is TGTGCCAGCAGTTTACAGGGACTAGCGGGAGAAAGTGAGCAGTTCTTC. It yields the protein CASSLQGLAGESEQFF.

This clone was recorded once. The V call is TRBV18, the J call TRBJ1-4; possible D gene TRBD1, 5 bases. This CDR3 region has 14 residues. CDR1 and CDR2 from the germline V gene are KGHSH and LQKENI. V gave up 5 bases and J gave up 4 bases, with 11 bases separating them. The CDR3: CASSGGAVNEKLFF. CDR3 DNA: TGTGCCAGCTCAGGAGGGGCCGTTAATGAAAAACTGTTTTTT.

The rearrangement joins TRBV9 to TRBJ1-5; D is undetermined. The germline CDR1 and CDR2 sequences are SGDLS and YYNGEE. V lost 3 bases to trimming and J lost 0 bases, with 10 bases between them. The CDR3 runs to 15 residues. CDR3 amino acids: CASSAGSNSNQPQHF. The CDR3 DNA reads TGTGCCAGCAGCGCGGGGTCGAATAGCAATCAGCCCCAGCATTTT.

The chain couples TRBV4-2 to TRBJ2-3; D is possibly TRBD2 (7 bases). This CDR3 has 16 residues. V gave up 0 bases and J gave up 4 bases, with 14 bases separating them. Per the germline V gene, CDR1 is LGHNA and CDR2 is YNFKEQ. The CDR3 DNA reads TGTGCCAGCAGCCAAGATAGGGGGGGCTGGGCAGATACGCAGTATTTT. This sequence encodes CASSQDRGGWADTQYF.

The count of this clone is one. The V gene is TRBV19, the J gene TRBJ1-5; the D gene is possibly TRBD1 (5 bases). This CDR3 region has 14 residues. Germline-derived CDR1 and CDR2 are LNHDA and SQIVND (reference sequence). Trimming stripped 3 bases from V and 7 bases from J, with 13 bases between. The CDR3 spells CASSISRVRQPQHF. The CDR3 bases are TGTGCCAGTAGTATCTCCAGGGTCCGGCAGCCCCAGCATTTT.

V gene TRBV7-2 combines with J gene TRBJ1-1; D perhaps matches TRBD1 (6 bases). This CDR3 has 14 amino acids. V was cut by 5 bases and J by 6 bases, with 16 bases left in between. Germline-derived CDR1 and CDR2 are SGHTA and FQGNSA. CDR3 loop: CASSDRRTVPEAFF. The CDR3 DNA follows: TGTGCCAGCAGCGACCGGCGGACAGTCCCTGAAGCTTTCTTT.

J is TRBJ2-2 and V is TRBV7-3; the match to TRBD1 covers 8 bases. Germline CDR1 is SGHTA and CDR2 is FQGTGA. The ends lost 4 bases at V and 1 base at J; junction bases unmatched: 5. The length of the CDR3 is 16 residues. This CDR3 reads CASSSGQGGNTGELFF. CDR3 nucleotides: TGTGCCAGCAGCTCTGGACAGGGCGGGAACACCGGGGAGCTGTTTTTT. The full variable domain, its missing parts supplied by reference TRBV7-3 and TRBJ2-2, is GAGVSQTPSNKVTEKGKYVELRCDPISGHTALYWYRQSLGQGPEFLIYFQGTGAADDSGLPNDRFFAVRPEGSVSTLKIQRTERGDSAVYLCASSSGQGGNTGELFFGEGSRLTVL.

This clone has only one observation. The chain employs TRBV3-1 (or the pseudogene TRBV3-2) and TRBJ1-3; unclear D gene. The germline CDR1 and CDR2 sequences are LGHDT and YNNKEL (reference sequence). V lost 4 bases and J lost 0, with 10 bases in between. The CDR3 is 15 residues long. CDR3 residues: CASSRDGGSGNTIYF. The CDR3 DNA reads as TGTGCCAGCAGCCGAGACGGAGGCTCTGGAAACACCATATATTTT.

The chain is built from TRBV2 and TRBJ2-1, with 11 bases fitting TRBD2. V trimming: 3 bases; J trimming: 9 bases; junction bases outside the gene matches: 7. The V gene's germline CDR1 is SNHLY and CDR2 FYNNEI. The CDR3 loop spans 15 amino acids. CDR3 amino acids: CASSELAGGRFEQFF. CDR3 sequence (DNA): TGTGCCAGCAGTGAGCTAGCGGGGGGACGATTTGAGCAGTTCTTC.

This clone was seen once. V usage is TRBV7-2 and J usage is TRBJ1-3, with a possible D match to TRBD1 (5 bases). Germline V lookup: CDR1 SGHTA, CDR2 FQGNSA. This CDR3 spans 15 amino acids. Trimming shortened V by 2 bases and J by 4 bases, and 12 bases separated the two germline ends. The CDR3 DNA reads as TGTGCCAGCAGCTTAAATTGGGGGTCCGGAAACACCATATATTTT. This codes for CASSLNWGSGNTIYF.

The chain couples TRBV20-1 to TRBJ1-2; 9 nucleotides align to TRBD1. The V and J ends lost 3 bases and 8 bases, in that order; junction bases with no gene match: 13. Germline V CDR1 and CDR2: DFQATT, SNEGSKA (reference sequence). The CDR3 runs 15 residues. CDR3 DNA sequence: TGCAGTGCTAGTACATCCGGGACAGGGAGCCGGGGCTACACCTTC. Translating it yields CSASTSGTGSRGYTF.

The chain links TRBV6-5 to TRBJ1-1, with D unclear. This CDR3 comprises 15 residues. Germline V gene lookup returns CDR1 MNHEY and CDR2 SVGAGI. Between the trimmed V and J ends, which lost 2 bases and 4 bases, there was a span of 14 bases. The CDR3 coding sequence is TGTGCCAGCAGTTACCAACCAGGCATACCCACTGAAGCTTTCTTT. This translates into CASSYQPGIPTEAFF.

The CDR3 is CATTYGDGNTGELFF. The CDR3 nucleotides are TGTGCCACGACCTATGGGGACGGGAACACCGGGGAGCTGTTTTTT. J is TRBJ2-2 and V is TRBV7-2, with D possibly called TRBD1 or TRBD2 (5 bases each). The CDR3 length is 15 residues. Trimming took off 10 bases at V and 1 base at J, with 16 bases between the two ends. The V gene's germline CDR1 is SGHTA and CDR2 FQGNSA.

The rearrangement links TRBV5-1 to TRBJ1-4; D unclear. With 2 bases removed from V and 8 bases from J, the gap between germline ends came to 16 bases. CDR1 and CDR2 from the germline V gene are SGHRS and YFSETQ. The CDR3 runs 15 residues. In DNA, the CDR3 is TGCGCCAGCAGCTTACTTGGGCAGGAGGGAGAAAAACTGTTTTTT. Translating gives CASSLLGQEGEKLFF. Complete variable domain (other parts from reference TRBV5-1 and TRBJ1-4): KAGVTQTPRYLIKTRGQQVTLSCSPISGHRSVSWYQQTPGQGLQFLFEYFSETQRNKGNFPGRFSGRQFSNSRSEMNVSTLELGDSALYLCASSLLGQEGEKLFFGSGTQLSVL.

The CDR3 DNA reads as TGTGCCAGCAGTGGCAGGGGAGACTATGGCTACACCTTC. Protein: CASSGRGDYGYTF. V and J are TRBV27 and TRBJ1-2; D is perhaps TRBD1 (6 bases). This CDR3 contains 13 residues. Trimming cost V 5 bases and J 3 bases, with 10 bases left between them. CDR1 MNHEY and CDR2 SMNVEV come from the germline V gene (reference sequence).